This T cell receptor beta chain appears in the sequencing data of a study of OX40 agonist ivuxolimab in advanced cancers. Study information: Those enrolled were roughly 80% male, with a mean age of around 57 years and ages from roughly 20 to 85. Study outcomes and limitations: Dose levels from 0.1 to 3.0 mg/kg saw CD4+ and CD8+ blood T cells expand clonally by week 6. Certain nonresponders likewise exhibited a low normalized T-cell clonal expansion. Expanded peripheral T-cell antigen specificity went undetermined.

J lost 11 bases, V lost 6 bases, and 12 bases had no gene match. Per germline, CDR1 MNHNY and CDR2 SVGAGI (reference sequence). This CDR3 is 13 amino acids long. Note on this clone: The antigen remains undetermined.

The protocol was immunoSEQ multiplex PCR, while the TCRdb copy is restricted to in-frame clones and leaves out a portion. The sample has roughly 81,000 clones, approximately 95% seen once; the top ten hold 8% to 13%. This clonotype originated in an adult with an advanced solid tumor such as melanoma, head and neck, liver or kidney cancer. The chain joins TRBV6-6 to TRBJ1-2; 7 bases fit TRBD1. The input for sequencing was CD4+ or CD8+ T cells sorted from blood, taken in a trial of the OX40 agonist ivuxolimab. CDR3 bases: TGTGCCAGCAGCCCAGGGGACAGCCTTCGGTACACCTTC. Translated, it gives CASSPGDSLRYTF.